Given below is one T cell receptor beta chain in context. Sequenced by immunoSEQ multiplex PCR; TCRdb stores in-frame clones only, minus some. The repertoire consists of more than 110,000 clones, with about four fifths occurring once and the leading ten covering 4%. The data belong to a study of blood T cell repertoires in COVID-19. At the level of the study: There were acute and convalescent COVID-19 samples, and they came from the United States, Italy and Spain. Sample material is recorded as cDNA or gDNA derived from T cells, B-cell-depleted T cells, or PBMCs.

Germline-derived CDR1 and CDR2 are SGHKS and YYEKEE (reference sequence). The CDR3 totals 14 residues. V was shortened by 3 bases and J by 6 bases, with 16 bases between the two germline ends. This chain connects TRBV5-5 to TRBJ2-7; TRBD1 might be the D (6 bases). What was sequenced was peripheral blood. This TCR was sampled from a woman aged 60-75 years with acute or convalescent COVID-19. CDR3 in DNA: TGTGCCAGCAGCTGGGAACAGGGTTACGGCGAGCAGTACTTC. This codes for CASSWEQGYGEQYF.